The source of this T cell receptor beta chain is a study of shared clonotypes between healthy human individuals. The overall study: There were three CD4 naive, three CD4 memory, two CD8 naive and one CD8 memory plates per donor.

Study results and limitations: Represented genetic and exposure-history diversity was restricted by having few donors.

A note on this clone: Its target is unknown. In the same sample, other DNA sequences code for this CDR3.

The assay was immunoSEQ multiplex PCR, and TCRdb's table has in-frame clones only and misses some. The table lists approximately 2.5 million clones, approximately 92% of them singletons. Per the germline V gene, CDR1 is GTSNPN and CDR2 is SVGIG (reference sequence). V was clipped by 3 bases and J by 4 bases; unmatched bases: 3. This CDR3 is built from 13 residues. This clonotype originated in a man between 18 and 29 years old in good health. The chain links TRBV30 to TRBJ1-2, with 9 bases matching TRBD1. The sample comprised naive CD4+ T cells sorted from blood. The subset: CD45RA+ positively selected. CDR3: CAWSQQGAYGYTF. For the CDR3, the DNA is TGTGCCTGGAGCCAACAGGGGGCCTATGGCTACACCTTC.